This passage covers 15 T cell receptor beta chains from one sample sequenced in a study of blood T cell repertoires in COVID-19. Here immunoSEQ multiplex PCR was the method, and the copy in TCRdb shows in-frame clones only, minus some. The table has 85,000 to 130,000 clones, more than 75% seen once. The sample taken for sequencing was peripheral blood. The source is a man aged 50-60 years with acute or convalescent COVID-19.

V usage is TRBV28 and J usage is TRBJ2-1; TRBD2 matches 8 bases. CDR3 length equals 15 residues. J lost 5 bases, V lost 5 bases, and 8 bases had no gene match. CDR1 and CDR2 from the germline V gene are MDHEN and SYDVKM. Here the CDR3 DNA reads TGTGCCAGCAGTGCGCCGGGAGGGCCGAACAATGAGCAGTTCTTC. This encodes CASSAPGGPNNEQFF.

The chain couples TRBV4-1 to TRBJ2-5; 7 bases are a match to TRBD2. Germline trimming cut 2 bases from V and 5 bases from J; bases unmatched to any gene: 8. CDR1 is MGHRA, CDR2 YSYEKL, per germline. This CDR3 has 15 amino acids. The CDR3 reads CASSQWGGAGETQYF. CDR3 DNA sequence: TGCGCCAGCAGCCAATGGGGAGGGGCAGGCGAGACCCAGTACTTC.

The chain recombines TRBV3-1 (or the pseudogene TRBV3-2) with TRBJ1-4; 8 positions match TRBD1. V was clipped by 3 bases and J by 13 bases; unmatched bases: 4. CDR1 and CDR2 from the germline V gene are LGHDT and YNNKEL (reference sequence). The CDR3 is 12 amino acids. The chain's CDR3 is CASSHDRGRLFF. The DNA of the CDR3 is TGTGCCAGCAGCCACGACAGGGGTAGACTGTTTTTT.

This chain uses TRBV5-5 with TRBJ1-5; D unclear. The germline CDR1 and CDR2 sequences are SGHKS and YYEKEE (reference sequence). V was trimmed by 3 bases and J by 0 bases, leaving 10 bases between them. The CDR3 totals 15 residues. The CDR3 reads CASSSSGFSNQPQHF. In DNA form, the CDR3 reads TGTGCCAGCAGCTCATCCGGGTTTAGCAATCAGCCCCAGCATTTT.

This sequence joins TRBV19 and TRBJ2-3, with 11 bases lining up with TRBD2. V dropped 1 base and J dropped 2; count of bases not matched to a gene: 2. Looked up from germline, CDR1 is LNHDA and CDR2 is SQIVND (reference sequence). The CDR3 has 16 amino acids. The CDR3 nucleotides are TGTGCCAGTAGTATAGGACTAGCGGGATACACAGATACGCAGTATTTT. It translates to CASSIGLAGYTDTQYF.

The chain has TRBV20-1 and TRBJ1-4; D may be TRBD1 (5 bases). This CDR3 has 13 amino acids. Germline V gene data show CDR1 as DFQATT and CDR2 as SNEGSKA (reference sequence). Deletions cut 3 bases from V and 7 bases from J, with 12 bases between. The CDR3 DNA reads TGCAGTGCTAGTGCCAGGCAGGGTGAAAAACTGTTTTTT. It translates to CSASARQGEKLFF.

This clone has only one observation. The J gene is TRBJ1-1, the V gene TRBV7-9; the match to TRBD1 covers 8 bases. The CDR3 covers 14 residues. V shed 1 base, J shed 3 bases, and the junction held 1 base outside the gene matches. Germline CDR1 and CDR2: SEHNR and FQNEAQ (reference sequence). Here the CDR3 DNA reads TGTGCCAGCAGCTTAGGGACAGGGCACACTGAAGCTTTCTTT. This gives the protein CASSLGTGHTEAFF.

The chain is built from TRBV5-1 and TRBJ2-1, with D perhaps matching TRBD2 (6 bases). CDR1 and CDR2 from the germline V gene are SGHRS and YFSETQ. The CDR3 runs to 11 residues. Trimming pared 0 bases from V and 12 bases from J, leaving 7 bases between. The CDR3 protein is CASSLEGGQFF. The CDR3 coding sequence is TGCGCCAGCAGCTTGGAGGGAGGGCAGTTCTTC.

The chain uses TRBV11-2 and TRBJ2-1, with no clear D. Germline CDR1 and CDR2: SGHAT and FQNNGV. Trimming shortened V by 0 bases and J by 9 bases, and 12 bases separated the two germline ends. This CDR3 region has 14 residues. The chain's CDR3 is CASSLEPGTVEQFF. CDR3 nucleotides: TGTGCCAGCAGCTTAGAACCAGGAACGGTTGAGCAGTTCTTC.

The chain recombines TRBV7-2 with TRBJ2-3; D unclear. Germline V gene data show CDR1 as SGHTA and CDR2 as FQGNSA. The CDR3 spans 14 residues. Between the trimmed V and J ends, which lost 5 bases and 9 bases, there was a span of 18 bases. The CDR3 nucleotides are TGTGCCAGCAGCCCGTCCCGGTTTCGAGGCACGCAGTATTTT. Translation gives CASSPSRFRGTQYF.

The V call is TRBV6-2 or TRBV6-3, the J call TRBJ2-1; 9 nucleotides line up with TRBD2. The CDR3 extends over 18 amino acids. Per the germline V gene, CDR1 is MNHEY and CDR2 is SVGEGT. Unmatched junction bases numbered 12, after V lost 6 bases and J lost 0 bases. CDR3 in DNA: TGTGCCAGCAGCCCATCAATTTTAGCGGGAGTCTCCTACAATGAGCAGTTCTTC. It encodes CASSPSILAGVSYNEQFF.

The rearrangement uses TRBV28 and TRBJ1-1; 8 bases align to TRBD1. This CDR3 has 18 amino acids. The germline CDR1 and CDR2 sequences are MDHEN and SYDVKM. V lost 5 bases and J lost 1; bases outside the gene matches: 15. In DNA, the CDR3 is TGTGCCAGCAGTCCACCCTGGACAGGGAAGTTCACGAACACTGAAGCTTTCTTT. Amino acid sequence: CASSPPWTGKFTNTEAFF.

The gene calls are TRBV10-2 and TRBJ2-2; no clear D. Germline CDR1 WSHSY, CDR2 SAAADI. V was pared by 5 bases and J by 7 bases, with 5 bases between. The CDR3 spans 11 residues. CDR3 nucleotide sequence: TGCGCCAGCAGTCGAGGCGGGGAGCTGTTTTTT. The encoded protein is CASSRGGELFF.

V gene TRBV20-1 combines with J gene TRBJ1-6; tentative D call: TRBD1 (5 bases). There are 16 residues in the CDR3. CDR1 DFQATT and CDR2 SNEGSKA come from the germline V gene (reference sequence). V dropped 3 bases and J dropped 9 bases, with 21 bases sitting between them. DNA of the CDR3: TGCAGTGCTAGTCGCGGCAGGGCCGGTGGGGTTTCACCCCTCCACTTT. The encoded protein is CSASRGRAGGVSPLHF.

This clone was seen a handful of times. The rearrangement uses TRBV2 and TRBJ2-7, with D possibly matching TRBD2 (5 bases). The length of the CDR3 is 12 residues. Trimming shortened V by 4 bases and J by 2 bases, and 6 bases separated the two germline ends. Germline loops: CDR1 SNHLY, CDR2 FYNNEI. CDR3 in DNA: TGTGCCAGCAGTGGCGGGCCCTACGAGCAGTACTTC. It is translated as CASSGGPYEQYF.